What follows are 8 T cell receptor beta chains derived from one specimen sequenced in a study of shared clonotypes between healthy human individuals. As defined, naive CD8 cells were CD45RO-negative and positively selected for CCR7, with terminally differentiated effector memory CD45RA+ cells excluded. Assay used: immunoSEQ multiplex PCR; TCRdb lists only in-frame clones, some missing. The top ten hold 1.5% to 2% of the sample, which has 2 million to 2.5 million clones, 90% to 95% seen once. Sequencing used naive CD8+ T cells from PBMCs. The source of these receptors is a man aged 18 to 35 in good health. Some clones in this sample may be carry-over from other donors' samples.

J is TRBJ2-1 and V is TRBV12-5; D is unclear. The V gene's germline CDR1 is LGHNT and CDR2 FRNRAP. V lost 5 bases and J lost 0, with 11 bases in between. The CDR3 has 15 residues. CDR3 nucleotide sequence: TGTGCTAGTGGTCCCCTCGGGCTCTCCTACAATGAGCAGTTCTTC. Its translation: CASGPLGLSYNEQFF.

This chain joins TRBV5-6 and TRBJ2-7, with D unclear. CDR3 size: 14 residues. V lost 0 bases and J 5 bases, leaving 12 bases between the germline ends. Germline assignment: CDR1 SGHDT and CDR2 YYEEEE. Here the CDR3 DNA reads TGTGCCAGCAGCTTGGATAAGGCTTATCACGAGCAGTACTTC. Translation gives CASSLDKAYHEQYF.

The chain recombines TRBV11-2 with TRBJ2-7, with a possible D match to TRBD2 (5 bases). There are 14 residues in the CDR3. Trimming cost V 2 bases and J 5 bases, with 13 bases left between them. Germline CDR1 and CDR2: SGHAT and FQNNGV. This CDR3 is CASSLRTFPHEQYF. CDR3 in DNA: TGTGCCAGCAGCTTAAGGACTTTTCCCCACGAGCAGTACTTC.

This rearrangement joins TRBV4-1 to TRBJ2-3; possible D gene TRBD2, 7 bases. This CDR3 region has 16 residues. The V end was cut by 1 base, the J end by 7 bases, with 18 bases between. Germline V lookup: CDR1 MGHRA, CDR2 YSYEKL. CDR3 region: CASSQVGGRGGNTQYF. In DNA form, the CDR3 reads TGCGCCAGCAGCCAAGTTGGTGGGAGGGGGGGGAATACGCAGTATTTT.

This clone was detected once. The rearrangement joins TRBV30 to TRBJ1-3; D might be TRBD1 (5 bases). CDR1 GTSNPN and CDR2 SVGIG come from the germline V gene (reference sequence). This CDR3 has 14 amino acids. Trimming removed 3 bases from V and 6 bases from J, with 15 bases in between. The DNA of the CDR3 is TGTGCCTGGAGCCTCGGGGCGGGGGAAAACACCATATATTTT. The encoded protein is CAWSLGAGENTIYF.

This clone showed up just once. This chain uses TRBV7-9 with TRBJ1-3, with a tentative D call TRBD1 (5 bases). V was clipped by 4 bases and J by 0 bases, with 16 bases between them. Germline loops: CDR1 SEHNR, CDR2 FQNEAQ (reference sequence). The CDR3 covers 17 residues. DNA of the CDR3: TGTGCCAGCAGCTCCGGGGCGGAAAGAAGCTCTGGAAACACCATATATTTT. Translation: CASSSGAERSSGNTIYF.

Written as DNA, the CDR3 is TGTGCCAGCAGCAAAGGGGACCTTGACAATGAGCAGTTCTTC. Amino acid sequence: CASSKGDLDNEQFF. The J gene is TRBJ2-1, the V gene TRBV21-1. TRBV21-1 is a known pseudogene. The CDR3 is 14 amino acids.

The chain is built from TRBV7-8 and TRBJ1-3; D unresolved. V was pared by 5 bases and J by 0 bases, with 8 bases between. The CDR3 spans 14 residues. Per the germline V gene, CDR1 is SGHVS and CDR2 is FQNEAQ. The CDR3 region has the DNA TGTGCCAGCAGCACCGGGATCTCTGGAAACACCATATATTTT. Translating gives CASSTGISGNTIYF. Using reference TRBV7-8 and TRBJ1-3 for the parts outside the CDR3, the full variable domain is GAGVSQSPRYKVAKRGQDVALRCDPISGHVSLFWYQQALGQGPEFLTYFQNEAQLDKSGLPSDRFFAERPEGSVSTLKIQRTQQEDSAVYLCASSTGISGNTIYFGEGSWLTVV.